The clone carrying this T cell receptor (beta chain) was seen at least ten times. Its antigen is unidentified. The data originate from a study of T cells in Graves' hyperthyroidism and ophthalmopathy. Authors of the study amplified TCR beta CDR3 regions from RNA transcripts. The TCR CDR3 was amplified in a first-round RT-PCR using the HTBI primer set. Via MiXCR, TCRdb re-called the multiplex PCR reads, giving one row per CDR3 protein. The sample shows fewer than 350,000 distinct CDR3 sequences, 15% to 20% of them seen only once. Study results and limitations: Blood samples included most of the expanded thyroid clonotypes exceeding 0.001.

The sample taken for sequencing was blood. The clonotype was recovered from a woman between 35 and 50 years old with Graves' ophthalmopathy.

DNA for the CDR3: TGTGCCAGCAGTTTTCACTTGAACACTGAAGCTTTCTTT. Protein sequence: CASSFHLNTEAFF. The chain carries TRBV28 and TRBJ1-1, with D hard to call. Looked up from germline, CDR1 is MDHEN and CDR2 is SYDVKM. CDR3 size: 13 residues. Between the trimmed V and J ends, which lost 3 bases and 0 bases, there was a span of 5 bases.